A selection of T cell receptor beta chains follows, all from one sample in a study of cytotoxic CD8 clonotypes in ibrutinib-treated CLL. The protocol was immunoSEQ multiplex PCR, while the TCRdb copy is restricted to in-frame clones and leaves out a portion. In the table there are 15,000 or so clones, 64% of which are singletons. This sample comprised PBMCs, obtained before ibrutinib treatment. These TCRs come from a human donor with chronic lymphocytic leukemia. Each CDR3 is given with its conserved first and last residue. Fields, in order: J gene, V gene, D gene, clone size, CDR3 DNA, CDR3 protein. A D gene is named only where the DNA matches it firmly. Size is omitted from some rows. Given values are once, few, many or a class for expanded clones.

J gene: TRBJ1-1
V gene: TRBV6-5
D gene: NA
clone size: NA
CDR3 DNA: TGTGCCAGCAGTTACTCTCTGACAGGCAGCACTGAAGCTTTCTTT
CDR3 protein: CASSYSLTGSTEAFF

J gene: TRBJ2-7
V gene: TRBV5-4
D gene: NA
clone size: NA
CDR3 DNA: TGTGCCAGCAGCTTGGCTTTAGGCAGCTCCTACGAGCAGTACTTC
CDR3 protein: CASSLALGSSYEQYF

J gene: TRBJ2-5
V gene: TRBV11-2
D gene: TRBD1
clone size: NA
CDR3 DNA: TGTGCCAGCAGCTTAGTTTTGGCTCAGGGGGCAAAGACCCAGTACTTC
CDR3 protein: CASSLVLAQGAKTQYF

J gene: TRBJ2-3
V gene: TRBV12-5
D gene: NA
clone size: NA
CDR3 DNA: TGTGCTAGTGGTTTGGTACAGCACACAGATACGCAGTATTTT
CDR3 protein: CASGLVQHTDTQYF

J gene: TRBJ2-7
V gene: TRBV28
D gene: NA
clone size: NA
CDR3 DNA: TGTGCCAGCCGCTGGCAGGGCGTCCACGAGCAGTACTTC
CDR3 protein: CASRWQGVHEQYF

J gene: TRBJ1-1
V gene: TRBV5-1
D gene: NA
clone size: NA
CDR3 DNA: TGCGCCAGCAGATTGGACATAGTGAACACTGAAGCTTTCTTT
CDR3 protein: CASRLDIVNTEAFF

J gene: TRBJ2-2
V gene: TRBV10-1
D gene: NA
clone size: NA
CDR3 DNA: TGCGCCAGCAGTTCTCATATGAACACCGGGGAGCTGTTTTTT
CDR3 protein: CASSSHMNTGELFF

J gene: TRBJ2-7
V gene: TRBV5-5
D gene: NA
clone size: NA
CDR3 DNA: TGTGCCAGCAGCTCCGCGTCCTACGAGCAGTACTTC
CDR3 protein: CASSSASYEQYF

J gene: TRBJ2-7
V gene: TRBV11-2
D gene: NA
clone size: many
CDR3 DNA: TGTGCCAGCAGCTCACCGTACGAGCAGTACTTC
CDR3 protein: CASSSPYEQYF

J gene: TRBJ1-1
V gene: TRBV28
D gene: NA
clone size: NA
CDR3 DNA: TGTGCCAGCATGTTAAGCACTGAAGCTTTCTTT
CDR3 protein: CASMLSTEAFF

J gene: TRBJ2-7
V gene: TRBV11-2
D gene: TRBD1
clone size: NA
CDR3 DNA: TGTGCCAGCGAGGGGGCGTTGTACGAGCAGTACTTC
CDR3 protein: CASEGALYEQYF

J gene: TRBJ2-7
V gene: TRBV19
D gene: TRBD1
clone size: NA
CDR3 DNA: TGTGCCAGTAGTAGGGACAGGGACCTCGAGCAGTACTTC
CDR3 protein: CASSRDRDLEQYF

J gene: TRBJ2-3
V gene: TRBV5-1
D gene: TRBD2
clone size: NA
CDR3 DNA: TGCGCCAGCAGCTTGGTAGGTTCTACTAGCGGGGTTGGAGATACGCAGTATTTT
CDR3 protein: CASSLVGSTSGVGDTQYF

J gene: TRBJ1-4
V gene: TRBV2
D gene: NA
clone size: few
CDR3 DNA: TGTGCCAGCAGTGGAGGACCTGCAACTAATGAAAAACTGTTTTTT
CDR3 protein: CASSGGPATNEKLFF

J gene: TRBJ1-2
V gene: TRBV29-1
D gene: NA
clone size: few
CDR3 DNA: TGCTCTACGTTGGAGGGGGGGTACTATGGCTACACCTTC
CDR3 protein: CSTLEGGYYGYTF

J gene: TRBJ2-5
V gene: TRBV25-1
D gene: NA
clone size: NA
CDR3 DNA: TGTGCCAGCAGAGAAGAGACCCAGTACTTC
CDR3 protein: CASREETQYF

J gene: TRBJ1-1
V gene: TRBV20-1
D gene: NA
clone size: few
CDR3 DNA: TGCAGTGCTTACAGGAACACTGAAGCTTTCTTT
CDR3 protein: CSAYRNTEAFF

J gene: TRBJ2-2
V gene: TRBV5-4
D gene: NA
clone size: NA
CDR3 DNA: TGTGCCAGCAGCAAAAATGACAGGAGGAACACCGGGGAGCTGTTTTTT
CDR3 protein: CASSKNDRRNTGELFF

J gene: TRBJ1-1
V gene: TRBV5-6
D gene: NA
clone size: few
CDR3 DNA: TGTGCCAGCAGCCACAGGGCCACCTTCCTCATGAACACTGAAGCTTTCTTT
CDR3 protein: CASSHRATFLMNTEAFF

J gene: TRBJ2-2
V gene: TRBV25-1
D gene: NA
clone size: NA
CDR3 DNA: TGTGCCAGCAGTGACTCAGGGGAAGGGAGGGAGCTGTTTTTT
CDR3 protein: CASSDSGEGRELFF

J gene: TRBJ2-5
V gene: TRBV6-1
D gene: TRBD2
clone size: NA
CDR3 DNA: TGTGCCAGCAGTGCTGAGCGGGGAGCGGAGACCCAGTACTTC
CDR3 protein: CASSAERGAETQYF

J gene: TRBJ2-3
V gene: TRBV5-4
D gene: NA
clone size: NA
CDR3 DNA: TGTGCCAGCAGCTTGGACCCACGTCCCACAGATACGCAGTATTTT
CDR3 protein: CASSLDPRPTDTQYF

J gene: TRBJ1-1
V gene: TRBV27
D gene: NA
clone size: NA
CDR3 DNA: TGTGCCAGCAGTTTAGGCCCAGGGTCAGGGACTGAAGCTTTCTTT
CDR3 protein: CASSLGPGSGTEAFF

J gene: TRBJ1-4
V gene: TRBV2
D gene: NA
clone size: NA
CDR3 DNA: TGTGCCAGCAGTGGGGGAGGGGTAGCTAATGAAAAACTGTTTTTT
CDR3 protein: CASSGGGVANEKLFF

J gene: TRBJ2-1
V gene: TRBV11-3
D gene: NA
clone size: NA
CDR3 DNA: TGTGCCAGCAGCGGACCACAGGGCGGTGAGCAGTTCTTC
CDR3 protein: CASSGPQGGEQFF

J gene: TRBJ1-1
V gene: TRBV7-9
D gene: TRBD1
clone size: NA
CDR3 DNA: TGTGCCAGCAGCTCCGGGACAGGGGGCCGGGACACTGAAGCTTTCTTT
CDR3 protein: CASSSGTGGRDTEAFF

J gene: TRBJ2-1
V gene: TRBV9
D gene: NA
clone size: NA
CDR3 DNA: TGTGCCAGCGCGCCGGGGGCGAGCTCCTACAATGAGCAGTTCTTC
CDR3 protein: CASAPGASSYNEQFF

J gene: TRBJ2-7
V gene: TRBV19
D gene: TRBD1
clone size: NA
CDR3 DNA: TGTGCCAGTAGTGACAGGGGCGCCGACTACGAGCAGTACTTC
CDR3 protein: CASSDRGADYEQYF

J gene: TRBJ1-1
V gene: TRBV5-1
D gene: TRBD1
clone size: once
CDR3 DNA: TGCGCCAGCAGCTTGGATGGCAGGGGGGATGGGAACACTGAAGCTTTCTTT
CDR3 protein: CASSLDGRGDGNTEAFF

J gene: TRBJ2-7
V gene: TRBV15
D gene: NA
clone size: NA
CDR3 DNA: TGTGCCACCAGCAGAGAAAGGGTAAGCTCCTACGAGCAGTACTTC
CDR3 protein: CATSRERVSSYEQYF

J gene: TRBJ2-2
V gene: TRBV19
D gene: TRBD2
clone size: NA
CDR3 DNA: TGTGCCACTCGTTCTCTGGGAGGGGAAACCGGGGAGCTGTTTTTT
CDR3 protein: CATRSLGGETGELFF

J gene: TRBJ2-7
V gene: TRBV2
D gene: NA
clone size: NA
CDR3 DNA: TGTGCCAGCAGTGAAAAGCCCGACGAGCAGTACTTC
CDR3 protein: CASSEKPDEQYF

J gene: TRBJ2-7
V gene: TRBV5-4
D gene: NA
clone size: few
CDR3 DNA: TGTGCCAGCAGCTTGGACACTTCCTACGAGCAGTACTTC
CDR3 protein: CASSLDTSYEQYF

J gene: TRBJ2-1
V gene: TRBV7-8
D gene: NA
clone size: NA
CDR3 DNA: TGTGCCAGCAGCTCCGACCGCAGGCGTCATGAGCAGTTCTTC
CDR3 protein: CASSSDRRRHEQFF

J gene: TRBJ2-7
V gene: TRBV19
D gene: TRBD2
clone size: NA
CDR3 DNA: TGTGCCAGTAGTTTTGGGTCGGGACCGGGACTAGCGGGGGGACTATACGAGCAGTACTTC
CDR3 protein: CASSFGSGPGLAGGLYEQYF

J gene: TRBJ1-1
V gene: TRBV5-6
D gene: TRBD1
clone size: NA
CDR3 DNA: TGTGCCAGCAGCTTGTACTGGACAGGGTGGACTGAAGCTTTCTTT
CDR3 protein: CASSLYWTGWTEAFF